This entry concerns a single T cell receptor beta chain. The data were taken from a study of OX40 agonist ivuxolimab in advanced cancers. This table comes from immunoSEQ multiplex PCR, and its TCRdb copy is limited to in-frame clones, with some not included. The sample carries more than 80,000 clones, approximately 90% recorded once. The germline V gene encodes CDR1 SGDLS and CDR2 YYNGEE. The CDR3 has 15 amino acids. Losses at the gene ends were 2 bases for V and 1 base for J; bases not matched to a gene: 0. The clonotype comes from an adult with an advanced solid tumor such as melanoma, head and neck, liver or kidney cancer. Sample: CD4+ or CD8+ T cells sorted from blood, taken in a trial of the OX40 agonist ivuxolimab. This rearrangement joins TRBV9 to TRBJ2-3; 11 nucleotides line up with TRBD2. CDR3 bases: TGTGCCAGCAGCGTGACTAGCGGGGGCACAGATACGCAGTATTTT. Residues: CASSVTSGGTDTQYF.